Shown below are 4 T cell receptor beta chains from a single sample sequenced in a study of identical twins. From the 5' RACE reads, TCRdb called clonotypes with MiXCR, one entry per CDR3 protein. The sample gives some 190,000 distinct CDR3 sequences, more than 15% of which show up once; around two fifths is in the top ten. These same records also appear under a second study, on T cells expressing NK-cell markers.

Input material: CD8+ T cells sorted from blood. All receptors derive from a woman between 18 and 29 years old in good health.

The sample holds many counts of this clonotype. This rearrangement joins TRBV12-3 or TRBV12-4 to TRBJ1-2; TRBD1 is a possible D gene (5 bases). With 3 bases removed from V and 5 bases from J, the gap between germline ends came to 10 bases. CDR3 length equals 13 residues. CDR3 bases: TGTGCCAGCAGTTTGACGACAGTTTATGGCTACACCTTC. Protein product: CASSLTTVYGYTF.

This clonotype has only a few counts. V usage is TRBV4-3 and J usage is TRBJ1-1; 7 nucleotides line up with TRBD1. V dropped 1 base and J dropped 6; count of bases not matched to a gene: 5. CDR3 size: 14 residues. Germline-derived CDR1 and CDR2 are LGHNA and YSLEER. CDR3 nucleotide sequence: TGCGCCAGCAGCCAAGTGGGTGGACAGGCTGAAGCTTTCTTT. Translating it yields CASSQVGGQAEAFF.

This sequence joins TRBV7-9 and TRBJ2-5; 7 positions match TRBD1. This CDR3 has 17 amino acids. The V segment lost 1 base and the J segment 1 base; nucleotides outside the gene matches: 9. Germline lookup yields CDR1 SEHNR and CDR2 FQNEAQ (reference sequence). The CDR3: CASSLGTLTGSQETQYF. Here the CDR3 DNA reads TGTGCCAGCAGCTTAGGCACCTTGACAGGGAGCCAAGAGACCCAGTACTTC. Combining the CDR3 with reference TRBV7-9 and TRBJ2-5 gives the whole variable domain DTGVSQNPRHKITKRGQNVTFRCDPISEHNRLYWYRQTLGQGPEFLTYFQNEAQLEKSRLLSDRFSAERPKGSFSTLEIQRTEQGDSAMYLCASSLGTLTGSQETQYFGPGTRLLVL.

The V gene is TRBV9, the J gene TRBJ2-2, with D tentatively TRBD1 (6 bases). This CDR3 region has 13 residues. Germline V lookup: CDR1 SGDLS, CDR2 YYNGEE. Between the trimmed V and J ends, which lost 4 bases and 6 bases, there was a span of 10 bases. CDR3 sequence: CASSPTGSGELFF. Written as DNA, the CDR3 is TGTGCCAGCAGCCCCACAGGGTCCGGGGAGCTGTTTTTT. Supplemented by reference TRBV9 and TRBJ2-2, the full variable domain reads DSGVTQTPKHLITATGQRVTLRCSPRSGDLSVYWYQQSLDQGLQFLIQYYNGEERAKGNILERFSAQQFPDLHSELNLSSLELGDSALYFCASSPTGSGELFFGEGSRLTVL.